This T cell receptor (beta chain) originates from a study of T cell changes during pregnancy in multiple sclerosis. Sequencing used immunoSEQ multiplex PCR; TCRdb keeps in-frame clones, though not all of them. The table includes around 66,000 clones, roughly 89% detected once. V lost 0 bases and J lost 4, with 5 bases in between. From germline, CDR1 is SGHRS and CDR2 YFSETQ. The CDR3 runs to 13 residues. This specimen consisted of peripheral blood, obtained after pregnancy. The receptor comes from a female donor in good health, enrolled as a control in a pregnancy study. J is TRBJ2-1 and V is TRBV5-1; D not certain. CDR3 coding DNA: TGCGCCAGCAGCTTGGAAGCGTACAATGAGCAGTTCTTC. Protein: CASSLEAYNEQFF.